The 23 T cell receptor beta chains listed next were all sequenced from one sample in a study of human T cells and chemical hapten exposure. Time point of the sample: pre-sensitization, week 0. Treatment described: therapeutic diphenylcyclopropenone sensitization with weekly scalp DPC. A single record per CDR3 protein comes from TCRdb applying MiXCR to the RACE reads. Of a few hundred thousand distinct CDR3 sequences detected, 7.5% to 8% appear once; the ten largest clones hold more than 0.95%. The sequences come from whole blood, collected in connection with sensitization to the hapten diphenylcyclopropenone (DPC). The receptors come from a man aged 18 to 30 with alopecia areata. Some clones in this sample may be carry-over from other donors' samples.

CDR3 sequence reads: CASSQPGNQETQYF. The DNA for the CDR3 is TGTGCCAGCAGCCAACCGGGAAACCAAGAGACCCAGTACTTC. This sequence joins TRBV4-2 and TRBJ2-5; TRBD2 is a possible D gene (5 bases). The germline CDR1 and CDR2 sequences are LGHNA and YNFKEQ. V lost 2 bases and J lost 0, with 7 bases in between. The length of the CDR3 is 14 residues.

The sample holds a few counts of this clonotype. J is TRBJ2-7 and V is TRBV28, with a tentative D call TRBD2 (5 bases). V lost 1 base and J lost 7, with 8 bases in between. The CDR3 extends over 12 amino acids. Germline V gene lookup returns CDR1 MDHEN and CDR2 SYDVKM. CDR3 nucleotide sequence: TGTGCCAGCAGTTTATTTTCGGGGGAGCAGTACTTC. Its translation is CASSLFSGEQYF. Supplemented by reference TRBV28 and TRBJ2-7, the full variable domain reads DVKVTQSSRYLVKRTGEKVFLECVQDMDHENMFWYRQDPGLGLRLIYFSYDVKMKEKGDIPEGYSVSREKKERFSLILESASTNQTSMYLCASSLFSGEQYFGPGTRLTVT.

The chain carries TRBV20-1 and TRBJ2-3; 10 nucleotides line up with TRBD1. There are 15 residues in the CDR3. Germline V CDR1 and CDR2: DFQATT, SNEGSKA (reference sequence). V was clipped by 6 bases and J by 4 bases; unmatched bases: 10. CDR3 loop: CSAKSRDRGADTQYF. The CDR3 DNA follows: TGCAGTGCCAAGAGCCGGGACAGGGGCGCAGATACGCAGTATTTT.

The table lists this clonotype with many counts. This chain connects TRBV20-1 to TRBJ2-7; 8 nucleotides match TRBD1. The germline CDR1 and CDR2 sequences are DFQATT and SNEGSKA (reference sequence). CDR3 size: 13 residues. Trimming took 6 bases from V and 5 from J; bases not matched to a gene: 9. The CDR3 region is CSAPGTGVDEQYF. CDR3 bases: TGCAGTGCACCCGGGACAGGCGTTGACGAGCAGTACTTC.

The chain links TRBV29-1 to TRBJ1-2; D gene uncertain. Germline CDR1 SQVTM, CDR2 ANQGSEA. The CDR3 consists of 11 residues. V dropped 4 bases and J dropped 8 bases, with 11 bases sitting between them. CDR3 residues: CSVGASRGYTF. CDR3 sequence (DNA): TGCAGCGTTGGGGCCTCGCGAGGCTACACCTTC.

At least ten counts were recorded for this clonotype. The chain carries TRBV6-2 or TRBV6-3 and TRBJ1-1; D might be TRBD1 (5 bases). Germline V CDR1 and CDR2: MNHEY, SVGEGT. Trimming took off 7 bases at V and 6 bases at J, with 21 bases between the two ends. This CDR3 has 15 amino acids. CDR3 in amino acids: CASTIFPRESAEAFF. The CDR3 region has the DNA TGTGCCAGCACCATTTTTCCCAGGGAATCTGCTGAAGCTTTCTTT.

A few counts support this clonotype. This chain links TRBV7-9 with TRBJ2-7; tentatively, D is TRBD2 (5 bases). CDR1 is SEHNR and CDR2 is FQNEAQ in the germline V gene (reference sequence). V was shortened by 4 bases and J by 7 bases, with 14 bases between the two germline ends. CDR3 length: 13 residues. As DNA, the CDR3 is TGTGCCAGCAGCTCGGACGGCCGGGGAGAGCAGTACTTC. It translates to CASSSDGRGEQYF.

In this sample, this clonotype turned up a few times. The chain combines TRBV3-1 with TRBJ2-7; D gene ambiguous. V was cut by 0 bases and J by 3 bases, with 15 bases left in between. CDR3 size: 16 residues. CDR1 is LGHDT and CDR2 is YNNKEL in the germline V gene (reference sequence). The CDR3 nucleotides are TGTGCCAGCAGCCAAGAATGGGTCGACACCTTCTACGAGCAGTACTTC. Translation: CASSQEWVDTFYEQYF.

The table lists this clonotype with many counts. The V gene is TRBV5-6, the J gene TRBJ2-7; the D is unclear. The V end lost 2 bases, the J end lost 1 base, and 7 bases lay between the germline ends. Germline CDR1 reads SGHDT; CDR2 reads YYEEEE. The CDR3 extends over 13 amino acids. The CDR3 sequence: CASSFGRSYEQYV. The CDR3, as DNA: TGTGCCAGCAGCTTTGGACGGTCCTACGAGCAGTACGTC.

This clonotype occurred many times. The chain has TRBV6-2 or TRBV6-3 and TRBJ2-7; weak D call: TRBD2 (5 bases). In germline, CDR1 is MNHEY, CDR2 SVGEGT. The CDR3 covers 12 residues. V lost 4 bases to trimming and J lost 5 bases, with 9 bases between them. The CDR3 DNA is TGTGCCAGCAGTTCCGGGGAGAACGAGCAGTACTTC. It translates to CASSSGENEQYF.

The chain couples TRBV7-9 to TRBJ2-7; tentatively, D is TRBD1 (6 bases). Germline V gene data show CDR1 as SEHNR and CDR2 as FQNEAQ (reference sequence). The CDR3 consists of 14 residues. V lost 0 bases to trimming and J lost 5 bases, with 11 bases between them. CDR3 bases: TGTGCCAGCAGCTTAGCGGGCAGGGGCCACGAGCAGTACTTC. Protein product: CASSLAGRGHEQYF.

A few counts support this clonotype. The chain is built from TRBV27 and TRBJ1-5; 9 bases match TRBD1. The junction had 8 bases not matched to a gene; V was cut back by 5 bases and J by 0 bases. CDR1 MNHEY and CDR2 SMNVEV come from the germline V gene (reference sequence). This CDR3 comprises 17 residues. CDR3 amino acids: CASSPSDRGYSNQPQHF. CDR3 DNA sequence: TGTGCCAGCAGTCCTTCGGACAGGGGTTATAGCAATCAGCCCCAGCATTTT.

The chain combines TRBV7-9 with TRBJ1-1; D ambiguous. V was trimmed by 2 bases and J by 5 bases, leaving 9 bases between them. The germline V gene encodes CDR1 SEHNR and CDR2 FQNEAQ (reference sequence). The CDR3 covers 13 residues. CDR3 coding DNA: TGTGCCAGCAGCTTATTGTCCTTTACTGAAGCTTTCTTT. This codes for CASSLLSFTEAFF.

This clonotype has a handful of counts. The V gene is TRBV28, the J gene TRBJ2-5; 7 nucleotides match TRBD1. V lost 5 bases, J lost 6 bases, and 6 bases stayed unmatched. The CDR3 length is 13 residues. The germline V gene has CDR1 MDHEN and CDR2 SYDVKM. CDR3 in amino acids: CASSPTRGKTQYF. The CDR3 DNA sequence: TGTGCCAGCAGTCCGACCAGGGGGAAGACCCAGTACTTC.

This chain connects TRBV7-9 to TRBJ2-2, with no clear D. There are 14 residues in the CDR3. Trimming shortened V by 5 bases and J by 0 bases, and 7 bases separated the two germline ends. The germline CDR1 and CDR2 sequences are SEHNR and FQNEAQ (reference sequence). The CDR3 here is CASSPLTNTGELFF. The DNA for the CDR3 is TGTGCCAGCAGCCCATTAACGAACACCGGGGAGCTGTTTTTT.

This clonotype was seen many times. The CDR3 spells CASSFSSYNEQFF. As DNA, the CDR3 is TGTGCCAGCAGTTTTTCCTCCTACAATGAGCAGTTCTTC. This sequence joins TRBV12-3 or TRBV12-4 and TRBJ2-1; no definite D call. The V end was cut by 3 bases, the J end by 0 bases, with 3 bases between. This CDR3 has 13 amino acids.

This clonotype was seen many times. The chain carries TRBV6-5 and TRBJ2-7; D perhaps matches TRBD2 (5 bases). The CDR3 totals 14 residues. V was shortened by 7 bases and J by 0 bases, with 13 bases between the two germline ends. The V gene's germline CDR1 is MNHEY and CDR2 SVGAGI. CDR3 nucleotide sequence: TGTGCCAGCATGGAGCGGCTCAGCTCCTACGAGCAGTACTTC. Encoded protein: CASMERLSSYEQYF.

This clonotype was recorded at least ten times. The chain joins TRBV7-2 to TRBJ1-4; D is unclear. The V and J ends lost 0 bases and 6 bases respectively, with 8 bases between them. The CDR3 spans 14 residues. Germline-derived CDR1 and CDR2 are SGHTA and FQGNSA. The CDR3 nucleotides read TGTGCCAGCAGCTTAGCTGGAGGGTATGAAAAACTGTTTTTT. This codes for CASSLAGGYEKLFF. Combining the CDR3 with reference TRBV7-2 and TRBJ1-4 gives the whole variable domain GAGVSQSPSNKVTEKGKDVELRCDPISGHTALYWYRQSLGQGLEFLIYFQGNSAPDKSGLPSDRFSAERTGGSVSTLTIQRTQQEDSAVYLCASSLAGGYEKLFFGSGTQLSVL.

This clonotype showed up many times. The gene calls are TRBV29-1 and TRBJ2-5, with 7 positions matching TRBD2. This CDR3 contains 14 residues. Germline V lookup: CDR1 SQVTM, CDR2 ANQGSEA. The V gene end was trimmed by 3 bases and the J gene end by 0 bases; junction bases not matched to a gene: 4. CDR3 sequence (DNA): TGCAGCGTTGATGGGCTAGCGGACCAAGAGACCCAGTACTTC. Translating it yields CSVDGLADQETQYF.

At least ten counts were recorded for this clonotype. The V and J genes are TRBV3-1 and TRBJ2-2; D unclear. CDR1 and CDR2 (germline): LGHDT, YNNKEL (reference sequence). V lost 1 base to trimming and J lost 3 bases, with 6 bases between them. The CDR3 has 14 amino acids. This CDR3 reads CASSQGRDTGELFF. The CDR3, as DNA: TGTGCCAGCAGCCAAGGGCGCGACACCGGGGAGCTGTTTTTT.

The rearrangement links TRBV7-9 to TRBJ1-1; D is undetermined. The CDR3 totals 13 residues. Looked up from germline, CDR1 is SEHNR and CDR2 is FQNEAQ (reference sequence). V was trimmed by 3 bases and J by 0 bases, leaving 5 bases between them. The CDR3 here is CASSFEMNTEAFF. The CDR3 nucleotides are TGTGCCAGCAGCTTCGAGATGAACACTGAAGCTTTCTTT.

This clonotype occurred a few times. The chain carries TRBV20-1 and TRBJ2-7, with TRBD1 matching 9 bases. The J segment lost 2 bases and the V segment lost 7 bases, leaving 6 bases of the junction unmatched. This CDR3 region has 13 residues. The germline V gene has CDR1 DFQATT and CDR2 SNEGSKA (reference sequence). CDR3 nucleotides: TGCAGTGTTCGACAGGGGGTAGCCTACGAGCAGTACTTC. Translating gives CSVRQGVAYEQYF.

The V call is TRBV20-1, the J call TRBJ1-6; 7 bases are shared with TRBD1. The CDR3 contains 14 residues. Germline CDR1 is DFQATT and CDR2 is SNEGSKA (reference sequence). The trim removed 5 bases at V and 4 bases at J, leaving 5 bases unmatched. The chain's CDR3 is CSAPDRRYNSPLHF. The DNA for the CDR3 is TGCAGTGCTCCGGACAGGAGATATAATTCACCCCTCCACTTT.